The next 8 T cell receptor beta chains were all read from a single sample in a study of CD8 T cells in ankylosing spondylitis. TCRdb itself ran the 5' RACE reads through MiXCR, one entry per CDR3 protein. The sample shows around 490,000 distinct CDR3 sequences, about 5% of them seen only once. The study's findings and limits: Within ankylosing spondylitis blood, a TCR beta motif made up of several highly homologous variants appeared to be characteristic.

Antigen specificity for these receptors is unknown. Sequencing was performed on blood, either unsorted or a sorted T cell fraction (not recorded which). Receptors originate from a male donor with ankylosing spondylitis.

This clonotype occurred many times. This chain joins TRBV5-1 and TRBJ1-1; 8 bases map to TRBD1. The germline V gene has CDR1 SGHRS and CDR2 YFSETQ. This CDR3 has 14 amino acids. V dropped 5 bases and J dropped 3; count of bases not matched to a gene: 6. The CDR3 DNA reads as TGCGCCAGCAGTAGGGACAGGAGGGACACTGAAGCTTTCTTT. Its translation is CASSRDRRDTEAFF.

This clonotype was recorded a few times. CDR3 in amino acids: CASSLALTYSRNEQFF. CDR3 bases: TGTGCCAGCAGTTTAGCGCTAACGTACTCCCGGAATGAGCAGTTCTTC. The chain carries TRBV12-3 or TRBV12-4 and TRBJ2-1; no clear D gene. Deletions cut 0 bases from V and 7 bases from J, with 16 bases between. The CDR3 covers 16 residues.

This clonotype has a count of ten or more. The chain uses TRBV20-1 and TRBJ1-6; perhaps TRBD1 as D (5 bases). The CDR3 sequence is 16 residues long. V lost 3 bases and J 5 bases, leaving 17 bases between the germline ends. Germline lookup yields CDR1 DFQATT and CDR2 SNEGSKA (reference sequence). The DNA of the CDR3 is TGCAGTGCTAGGGTCCTTGGGACGGATCATAATTCACCCCTCCACTTT. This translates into CSARVLGTDHNSPLHF.

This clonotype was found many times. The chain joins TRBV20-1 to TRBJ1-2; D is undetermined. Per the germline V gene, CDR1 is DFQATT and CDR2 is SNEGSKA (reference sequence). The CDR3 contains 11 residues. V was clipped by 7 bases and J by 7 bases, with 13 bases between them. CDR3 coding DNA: TGCAGTGGCAGCCTTAGAAGTGGCTACACCTTC. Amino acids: CSGSLRSGYTF.

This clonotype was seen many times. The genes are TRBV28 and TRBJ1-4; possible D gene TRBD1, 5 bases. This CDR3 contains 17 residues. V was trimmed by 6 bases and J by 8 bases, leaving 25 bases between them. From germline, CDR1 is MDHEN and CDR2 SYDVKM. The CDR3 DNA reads TGTGCCAGCAGAGCCACGATTCGACAGTTATTAGGGGAAAAACTGTTTTTT. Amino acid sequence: CASRATIRQLLGEKLFF.

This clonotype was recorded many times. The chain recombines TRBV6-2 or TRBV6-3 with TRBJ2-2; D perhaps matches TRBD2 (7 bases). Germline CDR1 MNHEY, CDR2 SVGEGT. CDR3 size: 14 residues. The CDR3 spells CVNGGGKNTGELFF. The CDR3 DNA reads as TGTGTCAACGGCGGGGGCAAGAACACCGGGGAGCTGTTTTTT.

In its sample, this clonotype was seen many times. Written as DNA, the CDR3 is TGTGCCAGCAGTCAACCCCGAGGGGGGCAGGGCTACACCTTC. Translating it yields CASSQPRGGQGYTF. The chain has TRBV28 and TRBJ1-2, with D possibly TRBD1 on 6 matching bases. V was pared by 5 bases and J by 8 bases, with 18 bases between. The CDR3 is made up of 14 amino acids. Germline CDR1 and CDR2: MDHEN and SYDVKM.

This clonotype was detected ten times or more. The CDR3 spells CASSSVADTQYF. CDR3 nucleotides: TGTGCCAGCAGCTCGGTGGCAGATACGCAGTATTTT. The chain recombines TRBV7-9 with TRBJ2-3; the D is unclear. Per germline, CDR1 SEHNR and CDR2 FQNEAQ (reference sequence). The CDR3 sequence is 12 residues long. V gave up 4 bases and J gave up 4 bases, with 6 bases separating them.